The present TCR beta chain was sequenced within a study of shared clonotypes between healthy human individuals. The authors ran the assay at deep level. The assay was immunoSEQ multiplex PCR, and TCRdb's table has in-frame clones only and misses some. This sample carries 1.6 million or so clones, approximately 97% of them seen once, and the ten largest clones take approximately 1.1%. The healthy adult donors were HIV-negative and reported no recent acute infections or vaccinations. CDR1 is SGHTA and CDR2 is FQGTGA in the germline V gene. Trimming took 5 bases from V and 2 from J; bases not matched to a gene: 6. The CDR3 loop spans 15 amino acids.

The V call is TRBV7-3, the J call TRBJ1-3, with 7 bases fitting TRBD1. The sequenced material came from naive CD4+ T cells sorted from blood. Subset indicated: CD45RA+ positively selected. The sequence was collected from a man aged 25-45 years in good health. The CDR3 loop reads CASSPTTGTGNTIYF. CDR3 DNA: TGTGCCAGCAGCCCGACGACAGGGACTGGAAACACCATATATTTT.